This T cell receptor beta chain appears in the sequencing data of a study of blood T cell repertoires in COVID-19. Turning to the study itself: Acute and convalescent COVID-19 specimens originated in the United States, Italy and Spain.

The germline gives CDR1 SGHAT, CDR2 FQNNGV. Trimming took 6 bases from V and 1 from J; bases not matched to a gene: 5. This CDR3 contains 15 residues. The assay was immunoSEQ multiplex PCR, and TCRdb's table has in-frame clones only and misses some. This table has about 59,000 clones, roughly 70% appearing once. The J gene is TRBJ2-2, the V gene TRBV11-2; the match to TRBD2 covers 7 bases. This clonotype originated in a woman in her forties or fifties with active or convalescent COVID-19. Sequences were obtained from peripheral blood. The DNA for the CDR3 is TGTGCCAGCAGTTTGATAGCGGGGAACACCGGGGAGCTGTTTTTT. Protein product: CASSLIAGNTGELFF.